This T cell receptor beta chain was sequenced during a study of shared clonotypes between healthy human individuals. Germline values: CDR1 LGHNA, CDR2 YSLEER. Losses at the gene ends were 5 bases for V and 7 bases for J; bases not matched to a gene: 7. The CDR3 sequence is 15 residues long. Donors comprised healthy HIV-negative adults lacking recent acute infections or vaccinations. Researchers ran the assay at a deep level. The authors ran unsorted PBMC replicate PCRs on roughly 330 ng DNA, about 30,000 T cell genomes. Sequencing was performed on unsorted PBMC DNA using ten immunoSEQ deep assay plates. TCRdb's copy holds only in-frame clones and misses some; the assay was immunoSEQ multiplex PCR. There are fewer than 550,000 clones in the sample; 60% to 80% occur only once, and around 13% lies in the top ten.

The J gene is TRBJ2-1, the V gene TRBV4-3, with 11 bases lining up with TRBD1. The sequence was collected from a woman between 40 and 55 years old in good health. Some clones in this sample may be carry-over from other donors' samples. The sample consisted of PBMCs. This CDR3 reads CASSTRDRGLNEQFF. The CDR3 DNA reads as TGCGCCAGCAGCACCCGGGACAGGGGGTTGAATGAGCAGTTCTTC.